These 23 T cell receptor beta chains were sequenced from one sample in a study of blood T cells in healthy people across ages. Next came a second PCR, run for 7 to 11 cycles, which used a sample-barcoded 5' primer along with a J-beta primer mix. TCRdb called the 5' RACE reads again in MiXCR, with one record for every CDR3 protein. The sample shows under 1,000,000 distinct CDR3 sequences, about 46% of them seen only once. Material: blood. The receptors stem from an elderly man in good health.

The rearrangement links TRBV20-1 to TRBJ2-5, with D uncertain. The ends were cut back, 2 bases at V and 5 bases at J, with 12 bases in the middle. CDR3 length: 13 residues. The germline gives CDR1 DFQATT, CDR2 SNEGSKA (reference sequence). In DNA, the CDR3 is TGCAGTGCTAGACAAATAGCCCAGGAGACCCAGTACTTC. This gives the protein CSARQIAQETQYF.

About this clonotype itself: A much larger clone is a single base away; this may be a read error. CDR3 nucleotide sequence: TGCGCCAGCCTACTAGATCAAACGGGAGATATGCAGTATTTT. It yields the protein CASLLDQTGDMQYF. This chain uses TRBV4-1 with TRBJ2-3; D may be TRBD2 (6 bases). There are 14 residues in the CDR3. Germline assignment: CDR1 MGHRA and CDR2 YSYEKL.

The J gene is TRBJ2-1, the V gene TRBV4-3, with D unresolved. Germline V gene lookup returns CDR1 LGHNA and CDR2 YSLEER. This CDR3 is 14 amino acids long. The V end was cut by 0 bases, the J end by 4 bases, with 7 bases between. CDR3 residues: CASSQDTEYNEQFF. The CDR3, as DNA: TGCGCCAGCAGCCAAGATACAGAGTACAATGAGCAGTTCTTC.

This chain links TRBV19 with TRBJ1-5; D uncertain. The CDR3 is 17 amino acids. Germline V CDR1 and CDR2: LNHDA, SQIVND (reference sequence). The ends were cut back, 7 bases at V and 0 bases at J, with 19 bases in the middle. This CDR3 reads CASTRPGRTVSNQPQHF. Written as DNA, the CDR3 is TGTGCCAGTACCCGCCCCGGACGGACGGTTAGCAATCAGCCCCAGCATTTT.

J is TRBJ1-1 and V is TRBV10-3; 11 bases are a match to TRBD1. Trimming took 4 bases from V and 3 from J; bases not matched to a gene: 1. This CDR3 has 14 amino acids. The germline gives CDR1 ENHRY, CDR2 SYGVKD. This CDR3 is CAISVGQGDTEAFF. For the CDR3, the DNA is TGTGCCATCAGTGTGGGACAGGGGGACACTGAAGCTTTCTTT.

V usage is TRBV5-5 and J usage is TRBJ2-1, with no clear D. Germline loops: CDR1 SGHKS, CDR2 YYEKEE (reference sequence). Deletions cut 1 base from V and 7 bases from J, with 9 bases between. The CDR3 has 13 amino acids. The CDR3 sequence is CASSLFLGNEQFF. The CDR3 coding sequence is TGTGCCAGCAGCTTGTTTTTAGGGAATGAGCAGTTCTTC.

As for this clonotype: A much larger clone lies a single base off, so this may be a read error. V is TRBV30 and J is TRBJ2-4; unclear D gene. Germline V gene lookup returns CDR1 GTSNPN and CDR2 SVGIG (reference sequence). The CDR3 covers 14 residues. The CDR3 region is CAWTRARNRNFQYF. For the CDR3, the DNA is TGTGCCTGGACTAGGGCTAGGAATAGAAACTTTCAGTACTTC. The variable domain in full, completed from reference TRBV30 and TRBJ2-4, reads SQTIHQWPATLVQPVGSPLSLECTVEGTSNPNLYWYRQAAGRGLQLLFYSVGIGQISSEVPQNLSASRPQDRQFILSSKKLLLSDSGFYLCAWTRARNRNFQYFGAGTRLSVL.

In this sample, this clonotype turned up a few times. V is TRBV20-1 and J is TRBJ1-5; D possibly corresponds to TRBD1 (5 bases). Germline CDR1 DFQATT, CDR2 SNEGSKA (reference sequence). V gave up 0 bases and J gave up 2 bases, with 14 bases separating them. The CDR3 is 16 amino acids. CDR3 DNA sequence: TGCAGTGCTAGAGACGATCAGGGAAGAGGCAATCAGCCCCAGCATTTT. It is translated as CSARDDQGRGNQPQHF.

The CDR3 DNA follows: TGTGCCTGGTCGACAGGGGCACAAGAGACCCAGTACTTC. Its translation is CAWSTGAQETQYF. The chain combines TRBV30 with TRBJ2-5, with 8 bases that match TRBD1. The germline V gene has CDR1 GTSNPN and CDR2 SVGIG (reference sequence). V lost 5 bases and J lost 2; bases outside the gene matches: 4. The CDR3 has 13 residues.

CDR3 residues: CASSGIGPYEQYF. In DNA form, the CDR3 reads TGTGCCAGCAGCGGGATAGGGCCCTACGAGCAGTACTTC. The V and J genes are TRBV6-2 or TRBV6-3 and TRBJ2-7; possible D gene TRBD2, 5 bases. The V end lost 6 bases, the J end lost 2 bases, and 11 bases lay between the germline ends. Looked up from germline, CDR1 is MNHEY and CDR2 is SVGEGT. The length of the CDR3 is 13 residues.

The chain employs TRBV20-1 and TRBJ2-7, with D maybe TRBD1 (6 bases). Trimming removed 4 bases from V and 3 bases from J, with 13 bases in between. The CDR3 covers 13 residues. Germline CDR1 and CDR2: DFQATT and SNEGSKA (reference sequence). CDR3 in DNA: TGCAGTGCTAACGAAGTCAGGGGCTACGAGCAGTACTTC. Protein: CSANEVRGYEQYF.

This chain links TRBV5-5 with TRBJ1-2; D call uncertain. V was clipped by 0 bases and J by 6 bases, with 12 bases between them. The CDR3 is made up of 14 amino acids. CDR1 SGHKS and CDR2 YYEKEE come from the germline V gene (reference sequence). The CDR3 region is CASSLEGRLDGYTF. In nucleotides, the CDR3 is TGTGCCAGCAGCTTGGAGGGCAGGTTGGATGGCTACACCTTC. The variable domain in full, with the rest retrieved from reference TRBV5-5 and TRBJ1-2, is DAGVTQSPTHLIKTRGQQVTLRCSPISGHKSVSWYQQVLGQGPQFIFQYYEKEERGRGNFPDRFSARQFPNYSSELNVNALLLGDSALYLCASSLEGRLDGYTFGSGTRLTVV.

This clonotype was seen a few times. The chain combines TRBV28 with TRBJ2-1; D might be TRBD2 (5 bases). V shed 4 bases and J shed 10 bases, with 17 bases lying between them. This CDR3 region has 14 residues. Germline loops: CDR1 MDHEN, CDR2 SYDVKM. This CDR3 is CASSYPSPSGEQFF. DNA for the CDR3: TGTGCCAGCAGTTATCCTAGCCCATCGGGGGAGCAGTTCTTC. The full variable domain, with the rest looked up from reference TRBV28 and TRBJ2-1, is DVKVTQSSRYLVKRTGEKVFLECVQDMDHENMFWYRQDPGLGLRLIYFSYDVKMKEKGDIPEGYSVSREKKERFSLILESASTNQTSMYLCASSYPSPSGEQFFGPGTRLTVL.

The J gene is TRBJ1-5, the V gene TRBV9; D may be TRBD1 (6 bases). The CDR3 runs to 12 residues. Germline CDR1 SGDLS, CDR2 YYNGEE. Trimming shortened V by 5 bases and J by 6 bases, and 9 bases separated the two germline ends. The CDR3, as DNA: TGTGCCAGCAGACAGGGCATTCAGCCCCAGCATTTT. Its protein product is CASRQGIQPQHF. Together with reference TRBV9 and TRBJ1-5, the CDR3 gives the full variable domain: DSGVTQTPKHLITATGQRVTLRCSPRSGDLSVYWYQQSLDQGLQFLIQYYNGEERAKGNILERFSAQQFPDLHSELNLSSLELGDSALYFCASRQGIQPQHFGDGTRLSIL.

The gene calls are TRBV7-8 and TRBJ2-7, with 8 bases fitting TRBD1. Germline V lookup: CDR1 SGHVS, CDR2 FQNEAQ. This CDR3 is built from 14 residues. With V trimmed by 5 bases and J by 7 bases, 10 bases remained unmatched. The CDR3 spells CASSRHQGAGEQYF. CDR3 DNA: TGTGCCAGCAGCCGACACCAGGGGGCAGGTGAGCAGTACTTC.

The chain couples TRBV21-1 to TRBJ2-1; the table's D call of TRBD2 was not tested on the DNA. TRBV21-1 is shown as a pseudogene. The CDR3 totals 16 residues. The CDR3 here is CASSSSGRPFYNEQFF. For the CDR3, the DNA is TGTGCCAGCAGCAGTAGCGGGAGGCCCTTCTACAATGAGCAGTTCTTC.

The sample holds a few counts of this clonotype. Given a much more abundant clone one base away, this may be a read error. The rearrangement links TRBV29-1 to TRBJ2-7, with 12 bases fitting TRBD2. V lost 7 bases, J lost 7 bases, and 11 bases stayed unmatched. The CDR3 has 14 amino acids. CDR1 SQVTM and CDR2 ANQGSEA come from the germline V gene. CDR3 sequence: CSATGTSGYREQYF. The CDR3 DNA reads as TGCAGCGCCACCGGGACTAGCGGGTATCGAGAGCAGTACTTC.

This sequence joins TRBV14 and TRBJ2-5; 11 bases agree with TRBD2. This CDR3 spans 17 amino acids. Trimming took 4 bases from V and 4 from J; bases not matched to a gene: 11. Germline values: CDR1 SGHDN, CDR2 FVKESK. The CDR3 nucleotides read TGTGCCAGCAGCCTAGGAGGTCTAGCGGGAGGAGTAGAGACCCAGTACTTC. This codes for CASSLGGLAGGVETQYF.

This clonotype was picked up a small number of times. The J gene is TRBJ2-7, the V gene TRBV12-3 or TRBV12-4; weak D call: TRBD1 (6 bases). Trimming removed 4 bases from V and 1 base from J, with 14 bases in between. This CDR3 contains 15 residues. The CDR3 sequence is CASSSRQEPSYEQYF. In nucleotides, the CDR3 is TGTGCCAGCAGTTCCCGACAGGAACCATCCTACGAGCAGTACTTC.

This clonotype was observed a single time. The chain couples TRBV20-1 to TRBJ2-7; D is possibly TRBD2 (6 bases). The CDR3 runs 12 residues. The V end lost 4 bases, the J end lost 6 bases, and 13 bases lay between the germline ends. Germline CDR1 DFQATT, CDR2 SNEGSKA (reference sequence). In DNA form, the CDR3 reads TGCAGTGCTATGGAGGGGCCCCTCGAGCAGTACTTC. Protein sequence: CSAMEGPLEQYF.

This rearrangement joins TRBV5-6 to TRBJ2-5; D gene ambiguous. The CDR3 runs to 12 residues. Trimming cost V 0 bases and J 10 bases, with 10 bases left between them. Germline V gene data show CDR1 as SGHDT and CDR2 as YYEEEE. Here the CDR3 DNA reads TGTGCCAGCAGCTTGGAATCTCTCAACCAGTACTTC. Translated: CASSLESLNQYF.

This clonotype was counted only a few times. The V gene is TRBV7-9, the J gene TRBJ2-7; D is possibly TRBD2 (5 bases). Trimming pared 2 bases from V and 3 bases from J, leaving 8 bases between. CDR3 length: 13 residues. Germline assignment: CDR1 SEHNR and CDR2 FQNEAQ (reference sequence). CDR3 in DNA: TGTGCCAGCAGCTTATTTGAGGGCTACGAGCAGTACTTC. Translated: CASSLFEGYEQYF.

This clonotype was recorded many times. The chain links TRBV20-1 to TRBJ2-3; maybe TRBD2 (5 bases). The CDR3 has 13 residues. With 4 bases removed from V and 0 bases from J, the gap between germline ends came to 8 bases. The germline CDR1 and CDR2 sequences are DFQATT and SNEGSKA (reference sequence). The CDR3 DNA sequence: TGCAGTGCTAACGGGATAAGCACAGATACGCAGTATTTT. Protein product: CSANGISTDTQYF.